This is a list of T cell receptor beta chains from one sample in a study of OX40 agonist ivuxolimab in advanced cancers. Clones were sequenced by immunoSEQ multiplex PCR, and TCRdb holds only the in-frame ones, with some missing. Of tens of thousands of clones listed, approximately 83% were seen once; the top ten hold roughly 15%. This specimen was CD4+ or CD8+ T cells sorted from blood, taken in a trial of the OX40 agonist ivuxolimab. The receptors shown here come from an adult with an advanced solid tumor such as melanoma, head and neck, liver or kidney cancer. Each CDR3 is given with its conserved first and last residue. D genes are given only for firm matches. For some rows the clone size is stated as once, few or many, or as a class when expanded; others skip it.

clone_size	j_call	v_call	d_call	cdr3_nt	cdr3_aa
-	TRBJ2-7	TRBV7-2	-	TGTGCCAGCAGCTTTAGTGGAGCGAGCGAGCAGTACTTC	CASSFSGASEQYF
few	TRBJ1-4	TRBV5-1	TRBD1	TGCGCCAGCAGCTTAGACGGACAGGGTTATGAAAAACTGTTTTTT	CASSLDGQGYEKLFF
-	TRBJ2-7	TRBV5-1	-	TGCGCCAGCAGCGGGGTCCCCGGGGACGAGCAGTACTTC	CASSGVPGDEQYF
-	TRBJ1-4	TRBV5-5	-	TGTGCCAGCAGCTTGCGGTCCAGGGTAGTCGAAAAACTGTTTTTT	CASSLRSRVVEKLFF
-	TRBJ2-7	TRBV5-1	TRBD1	TGCGCCAGCAAACAGGGGGCCTACGAGCAGTACTTC	CASKQGAYEQYF
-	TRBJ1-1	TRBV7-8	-	TGTGCCAGCAGCCCTAGTTTGGTAGACACTGAAGCTTTCTTT	CASSPSLVDTEAFF
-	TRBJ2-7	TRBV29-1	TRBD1	TGCAGCGTGGGACAGTCCTACGAGCAGTACTTC	CSVGQSYEQYF
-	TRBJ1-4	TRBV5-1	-	TGCGCCAGCAGCTTACGGGGGCGCGGGGAAAAACTGTTTTTT	CASSLRGRGEKLFF
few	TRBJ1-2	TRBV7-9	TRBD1	TGTGCCAGCAGCCAGGACAGGGTCGATGGCTACACCTTC	CASSQDRVDGYTF
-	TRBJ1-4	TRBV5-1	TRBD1	TGCGCCAGCAGTGGGACAGTTACTAATGAAAAACTGTTTTTT	CASSGTVTNEKLFF
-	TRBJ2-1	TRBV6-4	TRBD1	TGTGCCAGCAGTGACAGGGGGCTGGGCAATGAGCAGTTCTTC	CASSDRGLGNEQFF
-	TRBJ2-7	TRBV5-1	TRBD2	TGCGCCAGCAGCGGGACGGGAGGTACTTACGAGCAGTACTTC	CASSGTGGTYEQYF
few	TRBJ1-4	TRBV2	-	TGTGCCAGCAGAGCTCAGGGGTGGGTTAATGAAAAACTGTTTTTT	CASRAQGWVNEKLFF
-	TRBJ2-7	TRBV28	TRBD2	TGTGCCAGCAGGAAGGGCGGGAGCTCCTACGAGCAGTACTTC	CASRKGGSSYEQYF
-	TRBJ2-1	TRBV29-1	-	TGCAGCGTTGACGGTGCATCCTACAATGAGCAGTTCTTC	CSVDGASYNEQFF
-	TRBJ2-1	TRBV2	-	TGTGCCAGCAGGGCGGGGAGTGAGCAGTTCTTC	CASRAGSEQFF
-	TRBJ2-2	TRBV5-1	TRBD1	TGCGCCAGCGAGCAGGGGGCGAATCTCGGGGAGCTGTTTTTT	CASEQGANLGELFF
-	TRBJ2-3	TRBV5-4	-	TGTGCCAGCAGCCCGGCCGGCACAGATACGCAGTATTTT	CASSPAGTDTQYF
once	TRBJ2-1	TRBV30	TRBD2	TGTGCCTGGAGCACCAGGACTAGCGGGGGCTACAATGAGCAGTTCTTC	CAWSTRTSGGYNEQFF
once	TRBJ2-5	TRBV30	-	TGTGTCTGCATGTACGGCGGAGGCCAAGAGACCCAGTACTTC	CVCMYGGGQETQYF
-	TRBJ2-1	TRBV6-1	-	TGTGCCAGCAGTGCCGGGACCCGAGTTGATGAGCAGTTCTTC	CASSAGTRVDEQFF
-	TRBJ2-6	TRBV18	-	TGTGCCAGCTCACCAATACAGGGCTCTGGGGCCAACGTCCTGACTTTC	CASSPIQGSGANVLTF
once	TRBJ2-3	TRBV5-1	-	TGCGCCAGCAGCAAGGACAGCACAGATACGCAGTATTTT	CASSKDSTDTQYF
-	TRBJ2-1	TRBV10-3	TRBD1	TGTGCCATCAGTGATGGGACAGGGGTGAACGAGCAGTTCTTC	CAISDGTGVNEQFF
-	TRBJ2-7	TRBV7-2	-	TGTGCCAGCAGCTTCAGGGTTGCTATGTCCCCGAGCTCCTACGAGCAGTACTTC	CASSFRVAMSPSSYEQYF
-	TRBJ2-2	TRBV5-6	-	TGTGCCAGCAGTGTGTTCGGGGAGCTGTTTTTT	CASSVFGELFF
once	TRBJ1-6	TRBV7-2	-	TGTGCCAGCAGCTTTCAGGGCCAAGGTTCACCCCTCCACTTT	CASSFQGQGSPLHF
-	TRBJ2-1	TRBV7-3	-	TGTGCCAGCAGCAAGTCGGGCAATGAGCAGTTCTTC	CASSKSGNEQFF
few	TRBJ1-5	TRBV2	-	TGTGCCAGCAGAGCCGGCGGCCTATGGAATCAGCCCCAGCATTTT	CASRAGGLWNQPQHF
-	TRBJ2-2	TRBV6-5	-	TGTGCCAGCAGTTACCGGTACACAGGGGGGGAGCTGTTTTTT	CASSYRYTGGELFF
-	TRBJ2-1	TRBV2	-	TGTGCCAGCAGTGTGGGGGGGCCTGAGCAGTTCTTC	CASSVGGPEQFF
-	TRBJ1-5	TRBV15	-	TGTGCCACCAGCAGAGATAAGGGATACAATCAGCCCCAGCATTTT	CATSRDKGYNQPQHF
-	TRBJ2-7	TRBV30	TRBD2	TGTGCCTTTAAAAAGGGACTAGCGGATACGTCCTACGAGCAGTACTTC	CAFKKGLADTSYEQYF
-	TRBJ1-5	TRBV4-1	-	TGCGCCAGCAGCCAAGCGGGCAGGGGCAATCAGCCCCAGCATTTT	CASSQAGRGNQPQHF